Listed below are T cell receptor beta chains from one sample, sequenced in a study of blood T cell repertoires in COVID-19. Here immunoSEQ multiplex PCR was the method, and the copy in TCRdb shows in-frame clones only, minus some. The sample has 390,000 or so clones; approximately 87% are singletons. Sequenced sample: peripheral blood. The receptors shown here come from a woman aged 25-40 years with COVID-19, enrolled during active disease. CDR3s include the opening cysteine and the closing phenylalanine or tryptophan. Each record gives: V gene, D gene, clone size, J gene, CDR3 protein, CDR3 DNA. A D gene is named only where the DNA matches it firmly. Clone size appears in some rows only: once, few, many, or a class for an expanded clone.

v_call: TRBV10-1; d_call: .; clone_size: few; j_call: TRBJ1-1; cdr3_aa: CASSELRNTEAFF; cdr3_nt: TGCGCCAGCAGTGAGCTTAGGAACACTGAAGCTTTCTTT
v_call: TRBV18; d_call: TRBD2; clone_size: .; j_call: TRBJ2-3; cdr3_aa: CASSPSGSFTDTQYF; cdr3_nt: TGTGCCAGCTCACCTAGCGGGAGTTTCACAGATACGCAGTATTTT
v_call: TRBV4-1; d_call: TRBD2; clone_size: once; j_call: TRBJ2-7; cdr3_aa: CASSQEPSGRLETYEQYF; cdr3_nt: TGCGCCAGCAGCCAAGAACCTAGCGGGAGGTTAGAAACCTACGAGCAGTACTTC
v_call: TRBV19; d_call: .; clone_size: .; j_call: TRBJ1-2; cdr3_aa: CASSHRDGYTF; cdr3_nt: TGTGCCAGTAGCCACAGGGATGGCTACACCTTC
v_call: TRBV24-1; d_call: .; clone_size: .; j_call: TRBJ1-5; cdr3_aa: CATSDGGQSSNQPQHF; cdr3_nt: TGTGCCACCAGTGATGGCGGACAGTCTAGCAATCAGCCCCAGCATTTT
v_call: TRBV27; d_call: .; clone_size: .; j_call: TRBJ2-2; cdr3_aa: CASSLTGGELFF; cdr3_nt: TGTGCCAGCAGCCTCACTGGCGGGGAGCTGTTTTTT
v_call: TRBV11-3; d_call: TRBD2; clone_size: many; j_call: TRBJ2-1; cdr3_aa: CASSPRTSGTGPQFF; cdr3_nt: TGTGCCAGCAGCCCTCGGACTAGCGGGACTGGGCCGCAGTTCTTC
v_call: TRBV2; d_call: TRBD1; clone_size: many; j_call: TRBJ2-5; cdr3_aa: CASRPKGTGKETQYF; cdr3_nt: TGTGCCAGCAGGCCGAAGGGGACAGGAAAAGAGACCCAGTACTTC
v_call: TRBV4-1; d_call: .; clone_size: .; j_call: TRBJ1-5; cdr3_aa: CASSQDGGGGKPQHF; cdr3_nt: TGCGCCAGCAGCCAAGATGGCGGGGGAGGGAAGCCCCAGCATTTT
v_call: TRBV6-6; d_call: .; clone_size: .; j_call: TRBJ2-5; cdr3_aa: CASSTRDQETQYF; cdr3_nt: TGTGCCAGCTCGACACGCGACCAAGAGACCCAGTACTTC
v_call: TRBV4-3; d_call: TRBD1; clone_size: few; j_call: TRBJ1-3; cdr3_aa: CASSHLTGGGNTIYF; cdr3_nt: TGCGCCAGCAGCCACTTGACAGGGGGTGGAAACACCATATATTTT
v_call: TRBV9; d_call: .; clone_size: .; j_call: TRBJ2-1; cdr3_aa: CASSTSLGGEQFF; cdr3_nt: TGTGCCAGCAGCACCTCATTGGGGGGTGAGCAGTTCTTC